This T cell receptor beta chain was retrieved from a study of shared clonotypes between healthy human individuals. Whole-study results and caveats: The small donor group covered limited genetic and exposure diversity.

Positively selected for CCR7, the CD45RO-negative cells used as naive CD8 cells excluded terminally differentiated effector memory CD45RA+ cells. Germline CDR1 and CDR2: SEHNR and FQNEAQ (reference sequence). The V gene lost 0 bases and the J gene lost 3 bases, with 15 bases spanning the gap. This CDR3 contains 18 residues. Of note for this clone: Antigen: not known.

Deep-level settings were used for running the assay. It was across several immunoSEQ plates that each subset's genomic DNA was evenly split. Clones were sequenced by immunoSEQ multiplex PCR, and TCRdb holds only the in-frame ones, with some missing. This table has under 600,000 clones, 95% to 98% appearing once. The receptor was isolated from a young man in good health. The V gene is TRBV7-9, the J gene TRBJ2-6; D tentatively fits TRBD1 or TRBD2 (5 bases each). The source material was naive CD8+ T cells sorted from blood. The CDR3 DNA is TGTGCCAGCAGCTTAGCCAGGGCGGAGGTTGTTGGGGCCAACGTCCTGACTTTC. It encodes CASSLARAEVVGANVLTF.